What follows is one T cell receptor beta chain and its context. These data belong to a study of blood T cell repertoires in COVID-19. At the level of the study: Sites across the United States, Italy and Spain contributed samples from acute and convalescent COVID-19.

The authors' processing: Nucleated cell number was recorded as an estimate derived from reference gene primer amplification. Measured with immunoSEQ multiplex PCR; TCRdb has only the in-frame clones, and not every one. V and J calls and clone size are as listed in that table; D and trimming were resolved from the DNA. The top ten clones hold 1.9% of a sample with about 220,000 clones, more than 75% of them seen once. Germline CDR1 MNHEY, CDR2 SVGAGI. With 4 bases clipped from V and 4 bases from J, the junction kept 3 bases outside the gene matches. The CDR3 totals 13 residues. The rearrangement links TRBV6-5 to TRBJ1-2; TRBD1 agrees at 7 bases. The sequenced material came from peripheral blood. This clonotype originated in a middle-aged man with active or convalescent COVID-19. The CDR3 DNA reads TGTGCCAGCAGTTTTCGGGACAGCTATGGCTACACCTTC. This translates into CASSFRDSYGYTF.